The present T cell receptor (beta chain) was sequenced within a study of blood T cell repertoires in COVID-19. Study overall: Sample material is recorded as cDNA or gDNA derived from T cells, B-cell-depleted T cells, or PBMCs.

Authors' data handling: How many nucleated cells were present was estimated from reference gene primer amplification. Clones were read by immunoSEQ multiplex PCR, and TCRdb kept only the in-frame ones, dropping some. That table supplies the V and J calls and clone size; D and trimming were determined from the DNA. The repertoire holds a few hundred thousand clones, with around 84% as singletons. The V end was cut by 3 bases, the J end by 0 bases, with 3 bases between. The CDR3 sequence is 14 residues long. CDR1 is MDHEN, CDR2 SYDVKM, per germline. This clone was counted only a few times. The receptor's source is a woman between 18 and 29 years old with acute or convalescent COVID-19. Sequenced material: peripheral blood. The V call is TRBV28, the J call TRBJ2-6; D is unclear. CDR3 in amino acids: CASSFLSGANVLTF. The CDR3 DNA is TGTGCCAGCAGTTTCCTCTCTGGGGCCAACGTCCTGACTTTC.